The 22 T cell receptor beta chains in this list originate from one sample, sequenced in a study of T cells in Graves' hyperthyroidism and ophthalmopathy. The investigators amplified TCR beta CDR3 regions from RNA transcripts. First-round RT-PCR of the TCR CDR3 relied on the HTBI primer set. TCRdb recomputed calls from the multiplex PCR reads with MiXCR, one row per CDR3 protein. The top ten hold 47% of the sample, which has hundreds of thousands of distinct CDR3 sequences, 15% to 20% seen once. The sequenced sample consisted of blood. The receptor source for this set is a man aged 35-49 years with Graves' ophthalmopathy.

The gene calls are TRBV2 and TRBJ1-6; possibly TRBD1 for D (5 bases). Germline V CDR1 and CDR2: SNHLY, FYNNEI. The CDR3 is made up of 13 amino acids. The V and J ends lost 7 bases and 7 bases respectively, with 11 bases between them. This CDR3 is CASKTDLNSPLHF. The CDR3 nucleotides read TGTGCCAGCAAGACAGACTTGAATTCACCCCTCCACTTT.

The CDR3 region is CSASPGGGLDNSPLHF. Here the CDR3 DNA reads TGCAGTGCTAGCCCCGGGGGGGGACTAGATAATTCACCCCTCCACTTT. This chain links TRBV20-1 with TRBJ1-6; perhaps TRBD1 as D (5 bases). Germline V gene lookup returns CDR1 DFQATT and CDR2 SNEGSKA (reference sequence). This CDR3 contains 16 residues. V was pared by 3 bases and J by 5 bases, with 17 bases between.

This clonotype was counted only a few times. The V and J genes are TRBV7-2 and TRBJ1-1, with TRBD1 identical over 7 bases. The junction had 8 bases not matched to a gene; V was cut back by 5 bases and J by 11 bases. The CDR3 covers 12 residues. Germline CDR1 and CDR2: SGHTA and FQGNSA. The CDR3 DNA is TGTGCCAGCAGCCCCCCAGGGGGGGGCGCTTTCTTT. Protein sequence: CASSPPGGGAFF.

The rearrangement links TRBV6-2 or TRBV6-3 to TRBJ2-7; D unclear. This CDR3 has 14 amino acids. Trimming cost V 0 bases and J 0 bases, with 6 bases left between them. Per germline, CDR1 MNHEY and CDR2 SVGEGT. The chain's CDR3 is CASSYSHRSYEQYF. DNA of the CDR3: TGTGCCAGCAGTTACTCCCACCGCTCCTACGAGCAGTACTTC.

This clonotype was detected only a few times. The chain employs TRBV28 and TRBJ1-2; a weak D match, TRBD1 (6 bases). Trimming stripped 4 bases from V and 4 bases from J, with 13 bases between. This CDR3 has 14 residues. Germline V lookup: CDR1 MDHEN, CDR2 SYDVKM. DNA for the CDR3: TGTGCCAGCAGTTCAAGGACAGCGGCCTATGGCTACACCTTC. Its translation is CASSSRTAAYGYTF.

At least ten counts were recorded for this clonotype. The chain joins TRBV30 to TRBJ1-1; D call uncertain. V was clipped by 4 bases and J by 0 bases, with 18 bases between them. Germline CDR1 is GTSNPN and CDR2 is SVGIG (reference sequence). CDR3 length equals 16 residues. This CDR3 reads CAWIKDVYSVNTEAFF. The CDR3 DNA follows: TGTGCCTGGATAAAGGACGTTTATTCCGTGAACACTGAAGCTTTCTTT.

This clonotype has a count of ten or more. This chain links TRBV3-1 with TRBJ1-1; a possible D gene is TRBD1 (6 bases). The CDR3 is made up of 18 amino acids. V shed 0 bases and J shed 7 bases, with 24 bases lying between them. Germline-derived CDR1 and CDR2 are LGHDT and YNNKEL (reference sequence). CDR3 residues: CASSQELEYAGGPDEAFF. CDR3 sequence (DNA): TGTGCCAGCAGCCAAGAACTCGAATACGCCGGGGGCCCCGATGAAGCTTTCTTT.

The chain carries TRBV29-1 and TRBJ2-1; 8 bases align to TRBD2. Per the germline V gene, CDR1 is SQVTM and CDR2 is ANQGSEA. The CDR3 spans 15 residues. V trimming: 4 bases; J trimming: 1 base; junction bases outside the gene matches: 6. Written as DNA, the CDR3 is TGCAGCGTTGTTAGCGGGACCGGTTCCTACAATGAGCAGTTCTTC. The encoded protein is CSVVSGTGSYNEQFF.

The chain couples TRBV10-1 to TRBJ2-3; TRBD2 matches at 9 bases. V shed 4 bases, J shed 8 bases, and the junction held 13 bases outside the gene matches. CDR1 WNHNN and CDR2 SYGVQD come from the germline V gene (reference sequence). The CDR3 sequence is 16 residues long. CDR3 bases: TGCGCCAGCAGTGCAGCGGGAGGTCCGGGCGGAGGTACGCAGTATTTT. Translated, it gives CASSAAGGPGGGTQYF.

J is TRBJ2-7 and V is TRBV20-1; 7 nucleotides agree with TRBD2. The CDR3 loop spans 15 amino acids. Germline loops: CDR1 DFQATT, CDR2 SNEGSKA (reference sequence). The junction had 9 bases not matched to a gene; V was cut back by 3 bases and J by 1 base. The CDR3 region is CSARVREVLSYEQYF. In DNA form, the CDR3 reads TGCAGTGCTAGGGTCCGGGAGGTCTTGTCCTACGAGCAGTACTTC.

In its sample, this clonotype was seen many times. V usage is TRBV29-1 and J usage is TRBJ2-7; 9 nucleotides line up with TRBD2. Trimming cost V 4 bases and J 2 bases; bases outside gene matches: 3. The length of the CDR3 is 13 residues. From germline, CDR1 is SQVTM and CDR2 ANQGSEA. The CDR3 is CSVVAGDTYEQYF. CDR3 DNA sequence: TGCAGCGTTGTAGCGGGAGACACCTACGAGCAGTACTTC.

This clonotype was seen only a few times. The chain uses TRBV7-3 and TRBJ2-1; 9 bases match TRBD2. This CDR3 has 16 residues. V was pared by 3 bases and J by 5 bases, with 8 bases of the junction left unmatched. Germline V gene lookup returns CDR1 SGHTA and CDR2 FQGTGA. CDR3 bases: TGTGCCAGCAGCTTTCTTCCGGGACTAGCTAACAATGAGCAGTTCTTC. Translation: CASSFLPGLANNEQFF.

This clonotype came up many times. CDR3 nucleotides: TGTGCCAGCAGCGTCGGAAATGAGCAGTTCTTC. It specifies CASSVGNEQFF. V usage is TRBV11-2 and J usage is TRBJ2-1, with D unclear. V lost 5 bases and J 7 bases, leaving 6 bases between the germline ends. In germline, CDR1 is SGHAT, CDR2 FQNNGV. The CDR3 runs to 11 residues.

V gene TRBV10-3 combines with J gene TRBJ1-2, with 9 bases fitting TRBD1. The CDR3 extends over 13 amino acids. V lost 4 bases to trimming and J lost 7 bases; unmatched junction nucleotides: 4. CDR1 and CDR2 from the germline V gene are ENHRY and SYGVKD. CDR3 loop: CAISATGGGGYTF. The CDR3 bases are TGTGCCATCAGTGCGACAGGGGGAGGTGGCTACACCTTC.

J is TRBJ1-5 and V is TRBV6-2 or TRBV6-3; weak D call: TRBD1 (5 bases). Per the germline V gene, CDR1 is MNHEY and CDR2 is SVGEGT. V gave up 8 bases and J gave up 1 base, with 12 bases separating them. The CDR3 has 14 amino acids. The CDR3 loop reads CASSHGGSNQPQHF. The CDR3 bases are TGTGCCAGCTCCCACGGGGGGAGCAATCAGCCCCAGCATTTT.

V is TRBV12-3 or TRBV12-4 and J is TRBJ1-3, with D possibly TRBD1 on 5 matching bases. V dropped 6 bases and J dropped 1 base, with 7 bases sitting between them. CDR3 size: 13 residues. The CDR3 DNA sequence: TGTGCCAGCAGCTGGGGGTCTGGAAACACCATATATTTT. This codes for CASSWGSGNTIYF.

In this sample, this clonotype turned up many times. CDR3 region: CASRPTWDTQYF. Here the CDR3 DNA reads TGTGCCAGCAGGCCTACCTGGGATACGCAGTATTTT. This sequence joins TRBV11-2 and TRBJ2-3; D is undetermined. The CDR3 sequence is 12 residues long. The germline gives CDR1 SGHAT, CDR2 FQNNGV. V gave up 6 bases and J gave up 6 bases, with 10 bases separating them.

V is TRBV6-1 and J is TRBJ2-2, with 10 bases matching TRBD1. Germline loops: CDR1 MNHNS, CDR2 SASEGT. The V segment lost 8 bases and the J segment 3 bases; nucleotides outside the gene matches: 15. The CDR3 is 18 amino acids. CDR3 coding DNA: TGTGCCAGCCTCCGGGCCGGACAGGGGGGGACTTACACCGGGGAGCTGTTTTTT. Protein product: CASLRAGQGGTYTGELFF.

This clonotype was seen a handful of times. The rearrangement uses TRBV5-1 and TRBJ2-7, with 10 positions matching TRBD2. Germline V lookup: CDR1 SGHRS, CDR2 YFSETQ. This CDR3 has 14 amino acids. After removal of 4 bases from V and 5 bases from J, the junction contained 6 bases not matched to a gene. CDR3: CASSPGLARDEQYF. Here the CDR3 DNA reads TGCGCCAGCAGCCCGGGACTAGCGAGGGACGAGCAGTACTTC.

The chain recombines TRBV28 with TRBJ2-3, with D perhaps matching TRBD2 (5 bases). This CDR3 is 18 amino acids long. The germline CDR1 and CDR2 sequences are MDHEN and SYDVKM. The V and J ends lost 8 bases and 0 bases respectively, with 24 bases between them. The CDR3 reads CASPRSGGPPLSTDTQYF. CDR3 DNA: TGTGCCAGCCCTCGGAGCGGTGGACCCCCACTTAGCACAGATACGCAGTATTTT.

This clonotype came up a few times. This clone may be a read error of a much larger clone one base away. The rearrangement links TRBV6-5 to TRBJ2-7, with TRBD1 matching over 9 bases. The CDR3 length is 15 residues. Germline-derived CDR1 and CDR2 are MNHEY and SVGAGI. For the CDR3, the DNA is TGTGCCAGCAGTTACGGGGACAGGGCCTCCCACGAGCAGTACTTC. Translated: CASSYGDRASHEQYF.

This clonotype was seen a few times. CDR3 sequence: CATSDFQGSNTGELFF. The CDR3 DNA sequence: TGTGCCACCAGTGATTTCCAGGGCTCGAACACCGGGGAGCTGTTTTTT. The chain uses TRBV24-1 and TRBJ2-2, with TRBD1 as a possible D gene (5 bases). The germline V and J ends were trimmed by 1 base and 0 bases, with 8 bases remaining between them. The V gene's germline CDR1 is KGHDR and CDR2 SFDVKD. The CDR3 covers 16 residues.